This is a list of T cell receptor beta chains from one sample in a study of human T cells and chemical hapten exposure. From the RACE reads, TCRdb called clonotypes with MiXCR, one entry per CDR3 protein. The repertoire consists of about 92,000 distinct CDR3 sequences, with about 8.9% occurring once and the leading ten covering roughly 3.5%. The sample was whole blood, taken in connection with sensitization to the hapten diphenylcyclopropenone (DPC). The receptor source for this set is a woman aged 40 to 49 with alopecia areata. Some clones in this sample may be carry-over from other donors' samples. Each CDR3 is given with its conserved first and last residue. The D gene is left open where the match is weak.

CASSVQGNTGELFF TRBV6-4 .
CASSRGTGTNTGELFF TRBV6-5 TRBD1
CASTGTGNGNEQFF TRBV5-1 .
CASRYQGDSNQPQHF TRBV19 TRBD1
CSAARPGQGAYEQYF TRBV20-1 TRBD1
CASSFRTNGATQYF TRBV5-6 .
CASSFHRDRGSYEQYF TRBV7-9 TRBD1
CASSLDFGTGVRETQYF TRBV4-3 TRBD1
CASSPNSGTGPKSSYEQYF TRBV7-9 TRBD1
CASSQAGWRPNTEAFF TRBV14 .
CATSRAGGAIEQYF TRBV15 TRBD2
CASSLEIVNEKLFF TRBV7-2 .
CASSSRSSNQPQHF TRBV5-1 .
CASSRGQGSFTGELFF TRBV7-8 TRBD1
CASSPSLSRKNIQYF TRBV6-5 .
CASSPRLGFSEQYF TRBV7-6 .
CASSRMGQPQHF TRBV5-6 .
CASSLSGYYEQYF TRBV5-1 .
CASSPSSYEQYF TRBV6-2/TRBV6-3 .
CASSPDRMGNQPQHF TRBV7-2 .
CASSLVRTSNQPQHF TRBV7-2 .
CASSLHLGDQSGYTF TRBV5-5 .
CASSLVQGSQPQHF TRBV12-3/TRBV12-4 TRBD1
CASSLGGPTQNTGELFF TRBV7-2 .
CASSVGQGASLYEQYF TRBV9 TRBD1
CSALAGGLNNEQFF TRBV20-1 TRBD2
CASSPHGQILSGANVLTF TRBV7-9 .
CASSQADRGYEQYF TRBV4-2 TRBD1
CASAQGAMDYGYTF TRBV4-1 TRBD1
CASSYKDRGTEAFF TRBV12-3/TRBV12-4 TRBD1
CATTKRGISTDTQYF TRBV5-1 .
CASSPEEGEAFF TRBV18 .
CASSSGGPGELFF TRBV21-1 .
CASSLAGMENEQFF TRBV11-2 .
CASSRGQGYTF TRBV12-3/TRBV12-4 TRBD1
CASMDRENTEAFF TRBV6-6 TRBD1
CASSQEQGWTTTEAFF TRBV4-2 TRBD1
CASSLPGNEQYF TRBV5-1 .
CSATTLDRFSYNEQFF TRBV20-1 .
CASSGGQGGLYEQYF TRBV7-2 TRBD1
CASSEDRGNYGYTF TRBV9 TRBD1
CAITGGTGGQPQHF TRBV27 TRBD1
CATSRDSRENQPQHF TRBV15 .
CASSQDRGRSPYGYTF TRBV14 .